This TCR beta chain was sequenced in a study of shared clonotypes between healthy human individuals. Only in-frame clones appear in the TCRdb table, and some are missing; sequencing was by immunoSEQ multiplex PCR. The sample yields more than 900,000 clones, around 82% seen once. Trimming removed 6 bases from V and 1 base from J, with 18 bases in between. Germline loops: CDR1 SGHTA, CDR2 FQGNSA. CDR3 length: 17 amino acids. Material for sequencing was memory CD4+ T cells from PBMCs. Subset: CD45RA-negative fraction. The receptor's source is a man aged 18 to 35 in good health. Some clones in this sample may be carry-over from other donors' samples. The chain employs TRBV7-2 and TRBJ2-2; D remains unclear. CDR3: CASSHDISYGNTGELFF. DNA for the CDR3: TGTGCCAGCAGTCACGACATCAGCTACGGGAACACCGGGGAGCTGTTTTTT.